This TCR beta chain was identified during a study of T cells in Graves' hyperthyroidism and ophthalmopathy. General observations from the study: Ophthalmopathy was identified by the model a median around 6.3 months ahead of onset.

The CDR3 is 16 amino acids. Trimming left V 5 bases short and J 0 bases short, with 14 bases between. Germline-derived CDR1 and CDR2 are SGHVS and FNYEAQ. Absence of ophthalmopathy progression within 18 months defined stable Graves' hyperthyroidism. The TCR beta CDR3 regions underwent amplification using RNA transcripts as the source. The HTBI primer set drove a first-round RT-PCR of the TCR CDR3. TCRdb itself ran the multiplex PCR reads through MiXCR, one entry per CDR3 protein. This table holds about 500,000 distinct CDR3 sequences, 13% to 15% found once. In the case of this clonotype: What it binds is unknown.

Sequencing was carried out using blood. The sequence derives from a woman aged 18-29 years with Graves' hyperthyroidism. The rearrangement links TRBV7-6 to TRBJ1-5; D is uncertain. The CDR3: CASSLLTFYSNQPQHF. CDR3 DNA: TGTGCCAGCAGCCTGTTGACATTCTATAGCAATCAGCCCCAGCATTTT.